The 20 T cell receptor beta chains below come from one sample, sequenced in a study of vaccination effects on CD4 cells after COVID-19. Here immunoSEQ multiplex PCR was the method, and the copy in TCRdb shows in-frame clones only, minus some. The top ten clones hold roughly 1.6% of a sample with some 30,000 clones, around 80% of them seen once. Their cognate antigens are unknown. Pools of viral peptides were used by the ViraFEST assay to expand antigen-specific CD4+ T cells ahead of sequencing. Subsequent to roughly 9 days of culture, CD4+ T cells were isolated. Two doses of either BNT162b2 or mRNA-1273 were given to each participant. Material: CD4+ T cells from PBMCs cultured with HCoV-NL63 spike peptides, obtained after COVID-19 vaccination. These receptors were obtained from a human donor who received a COVID-19 vaccine. Some clones in this sample may be carry-over from other donors' samples.

The chain couples TRBV19 to TRBJ2-5; maybe TRBD1 (6 bases). The V end lost 1 base, the J end lost 1 base, and 7 bases lay between the germline ends. Germline V gives CDR1 LNHDA, CDR2 SQIVND (reference sequence). The CDR3 contains 14 residues. In DNA, the CDR3 is TGTGCCAGTAGTATAGGCAGGGGCCAAGAGACCCAGTACTTC. Its protein product is CASSIGRGQETQYF.

This rearrangement joins TRBV16 to TRBJ1-5; 11 positions agree with TRBD1. Trimming cost V 2 bases and J 4 bases; bases outside gene matches: 10. Germline lookup yields CDR1 KGHSY and CDR2 FQNENV. The CDR3 covers 18 residues. The CDR3 protein is CASSQGTGGLWSNQPQHF. CDR3 nucleotide sequence: TGTGCCAGCAGCCAAGGGACAGGGGGTCTATGGTCAAATCAGCCCCAGCATTTT.

The chain links TRBV19 to TRBJ1-5, with a weak D call TRBD1 (6 bases). This CDR3 has 17 residues. Germline values: CDR1 LNHDA, CDR2 SQIVND (reference sequence). Deletions cut 5 bases from V and 2 bases from J, with 19 bases between. The CDR3 here is CASSALRGPSGNQPQHF. Written as DNA, the CDR3 is TGTGCCAGTAGTGCTCTCAGGGGCCCTAGCGGCAATCAGCCCCAGCATTTT. Based on the CDR3 plus reference TRBV19 and TRBJ1-5, the full variable domain is DGGITQSPKYLFRKEGQNVTLSCEQNLNHDAMYWYRQDPGQGLRLIYYSQIVNDFQKGDIAEGYSVSREKKESFPLTVTSAQKNPTAFYLCASSALRGPSGNQPQHFGDGTRLSIL.

The chain uses TRBV18 and TRBJ2-2, with 10 bases fitting TRBD1. There are 16 residues in the CDR3. V trimming: 2 bases; J trimming: 6 bases; junction bases outside the gene matches: 6. CDR1 KGHSH and CDR2 LQKENI come from the germline V gene. The CDR3 loop reads CASSPIQDRGSGELFF. The CDR3 DNA reads as TGTGCCAGCTCACCAATCCAGGACAGGGGGTCCGGGGAGCTGTTTTTT.

The J gene is TRBJ1-2, the V gene TRBV14; D is perhaps TRBD1 (6 bases). There are 15 residues in the CDR3. V was trimmed by 1 base and J by 6 bases, leaving 15 bases between them. Per the germline V gene, CDR1 is SGHDN and CDR2 is FVKESK. For the CDR3, the DNA is TGTGCCAGCAGCCAAGTAGGACGGGGGCGTAATGGCTACACCTTC. It is translated as CASSQVGRGRNGYTF.

This clone was observed once. The chain is built from TRBV7-9 and TRBJ2-2; D may be TRBD2 (5 bases). This CDR3 region has 14 residues. The V gene's germline CDR1 is SEHNR and CDR2 FQNEAQ (reference sequence). Trimming left V 1 base short and J 6 bases short, with 9 bases between. DNA for the CDR3: TGTGCCAGCAGCTTAGTGCCCGGGGCCGGGGAGCTGTTTTTT. Amino acids: CASSLVPGAGELFF.

The V and J genes are TRBV7-2 and TRBJ1-5; weak D call: TRBD1 (5 bases). Between the trimmed V and J ends, which lost 11 bases and 6 bases, there was a span of 17 bases. The CDR3 spans 13 residues. The germline gives CDR1 SGHTA, CDR2 FQGNSA. CDR3 sequence: CASSTRQGQPQHF. DNA of the CDR3: TGTGCCTCTTCTACCAGGCAGGGTCAGCCCCAGCATTTT.

The chain couples TRBV5-1 to TRBJ2-5; unclear D gene. CDR1 and CDR2 from the germline V gene are SGHRS and YFSETQ. CDR3 length: 16 residues. Trimming took 0 bases from V and 0 from J, leaving 12 bases between them. The CDR3 DNA reads as TGCGCCAGCAGCTTGGATAATAGCAGGTACCAAGAGACCCAGTACTTC. This sequence encodes CASSLDNSRYQETQYF.

The chain links TRBV30 to TRBJ2-3; D gene ambiguous. V lost 2 bases to trimming and J lost 4 bases, with 13 bases between them. The CDR3 is made up of 14 amino acids. Germline CDR1 reads GTSNPN; CDR2 reads SVGIG (reference sequence). In DNA, the CDR3 is TGTGCCTGGAGTTCTACGAACTTGGCAGATACGCAGTATTTT. The encoded protein is CAWSSTNLADTQYF.

The CDR3 region has the DNA TGTGCCAGCAGCCTCTCAGGGTATGGCTACACCTTC. Protein product: CASSLSGYGYTF. The chain uses TRBV28 and TRBJ1-2; TRBD1 is a possible D gene (5 bases). V was pared by 6 bases and J by 5 bases, with 10 bases between. The germline CDR1 and CDR2 sequences are MDHEN and SYDVKM. The CDR3 length is 12 residues.

The sample holds a few counts of this clone. The chain recombines TRBV9 with TRBJ2-1, with 7 bases aligning to TRBD1. This CDR3 spans 15 amino acids. The germline CDR1 and CDR2 sequences are SGDLS and YYNGEE. J gave up 7 bases and V 3 bases, and 10 bases lay outside the gene matches. CDR3 amino acids: CASSGDRETRNEQFF. Written as DNA, the CDR3 is TGTGCCAGCAGCGGAGACAGGGAAACTAGGAATGAGCAGTTCTTC. Filled out from reference TRBV9 and TRBJ2-1, the complete variable domain reads DSGVTQTPKHLITATGQRVTLRCSPRSGDLSVYWYQQSLDQGLQFLIQYYNGEERAKGNILERFSAQQFPDLHSELNLSSLELGDSALYFCASSGDRETRNEQFFGPGTRLTVL.

This clone was recorded a few times. The chain links TRBV6-2 or TRBV6-3 to TRBJ2-3; no reliable D call. The V gene's germline CDR1 is MNHEY and CDR2 SVGEGT. V lost 4 bases to trimming and J lost 11 bases, with 13 bases between them. This CDR3 spans 12 amino acids. Here the CDR3 reads CASSSDITGQYF. CDR3 in DNA: TGTGCCAGCAGTTCCGACATCACGGGGCAGTATTTT.

The chain joins TRBV2 to TRBJ1-2; tentatively, D is TRBD1 (5 bases). This CDR3 is 13 amino acids long. The V gene's germline CDR1 is SNHLY and CDR2 FYNNEI. The V end was cut by 8 bases, the J end by 8 bases, with 18 bases between. The CDR3 DNA follows: TGTGCCAGCTGCCAAAACGGGGACGGGGGCTACACCTTC. This translates into CASCQNGDGGYTF.

V is TRBV19 and J is TRBJ2-2; 10 bases line up with TRBD1. The germline CDR1 and CDR2 sequences are LNHDA and SQIVND (reference sequence). The length of the CDR3 is 14 residues. J gave up 6 bases and V 5 bases, and 3 bases lay outside the gene matches. CDR3 in amino acids: CASSRTGGAGELFF. In nucleotides, the CDR3 is TGTGCCAGTAGTCGGACAGGGGGTGCCGGGGAGCTGTTTTTT.

This chain links TRBV15 with TRBJ2-6; no clear D. V lost 0 bases to trimming and J lost 0 bases, with 9 bases between them. This CDR3 comprises 17 residues. Per the germline V gene, CDR1 is LNHNV and CDR2 is YYDKDF (reference sequence). In DNA form, the CDR3 reads TGTGCCACCAGCAGAGATCGCGGAGCCTCTGGGGCCAACGTCCTGACTTTC. Protein product: CATSRDRGASGANVLTF.

The J gene is TRBJ1-3, the V gene TRBV9, with D uncertain. V was shortened by 2 bases and J by 0 bases, with 6 bases between the two germline ends. The CDR3 totals 14 residues. Germline CDR1 reads SGDLS; CDR2 reads YYNGEE. DNA of the CDR3: TGTGCCAGCAGCGTGGTGGACTCTGGAAACACCATATATTTT. It specifies CASSVVDSGNTIYF.

The chain carries TRBV4-3 and TRBJ2-1; 10 positions agree with TRBD1. V shed 5 bases, J shed 10 bases, and the junction held 8 bases outside the gene matches. The CDR3 runs 14 residues. Germline CDR1 and CDR2: LGHNA and YSLEER. The CDR3 spells CASSRGGTGVEQFF. The CDR3 DNA reads TGCGCCAGCAGCAGGGGCGGGACAGGGGTCGAGCAGTTCTTC.

The chain joins TRBV24-1 to TRBJ2-3; no clear D. CDR3 length equals 14 residues. The germline CDR1 and CDR2 sequences are KGHDR and SFDVKD. The V and J ends lost 3 bases and 5 bases respectively, with 11 bases between them. CDR3 coding DNA: TGTGCCACCAGTGATCCCGGGCCGGTAGATACGCAGTATTTT. Translated: CATSDPGPVDTQYF.

The chain's CDR3 is CSASLSVIYNEQFF. The CDR3 DNA reads as TGCAGTGCTAGTTTATCGGTTATCTACAATGAGCAGTTCTTC. This rearrangement joins TRBV20-1 to TRBJ2-1; D is uncertain. In germline, CDR1 is DFQATT, CDR2 SNEGSKA (reference sequence). The V end was cut by 3 bases, the J end by 3 bases, with 12 bases between. The CDR3 contains 14 residues.

The rearrangement joins TRBV6-1 to TRBJ2-1, with 8 bases aligning to TRBD2. The length of the CDR3 is 16 residues. After removal of 2 bases from V and 5 bases from J, the junction contained 8 bases not matched to a gene. Germline V CDR1 and CDR2: MNHNS, SASEGT. CDR3 bases: TGTGCCAGCAGTGAATGGGGCGGGGGGCATAACAATGAGCAGTTCTTC. Protein product: CASSEWGGGHNNEQFF.